The present T cell receptor beta chain was sequenced within a study of CD8 T cells in ankylosing spondylitis. Overall study results and limits: Disease-linked clones bore a CD8+ phenotype, appearing relatively rarely in peripheral blood.

This clonotype came up many times. The antigen is not known. The V gene's germline CDR1 is MDHEN and CDR2 SYDVKM. V was pared by 5 bases and J by 0 bases, with 16 bases between. This CDR3 has 16 amino acids. TCRdb reprocessed the 5' RACE reads with MiXCR, giving one entry per CDR3 protein. The data contain about 220,000 distinct CDR3 sequences, about 10% of them singletons. The specimen sequenced was blood, either unsorted or a sorted T cell fraction (not recorded which). The TCR originated in a male donor with ankylosing spondylitis or in good health (not recorded which). V usage is TRBV28 and J usage is TRBJ1-1; a weak D match, TRBD1 (6 bases). For the CDR3, the DNA is TGTGCCAGCAGTCCCCCCATGGGGGCACTGAACACTGAAGCTTTCTTT. As protein: CASSPPMGALNTEAFF.